This T cell receptor beta chain stems from a study of patients and donors after allogeneic stem cell transplantation. MiXCR was run by TCRdb on the RT-PCR reads, yielding one entry per CDR3 protein. The table records about a million distinct CDR3 sequences, under 20% of them present only once. Germline V gene sequence: CDR1 MNHEY, CDR2 SMNVEV (reference sequence). V was clipped by 7 bases and J by 4 bases, with 11 bases between them. The CDR3 length is 13 residues. This chain joins TRBV27 and TRBJ1-5; D is ambiguous. The receptor was isolated from a human donor who was either an allogeneic HSCT recipient or a stem cell or donor lymphocyte infusion donor (not recorded which). It is not recorded whose cells these are; they may come from a transplant donor. Source material: blood, either unsorted or a sorted T cell fraction (not recorded which). The CDR3 DNA sequence: TGTGCCAGCACCCAAGGGAAGAATCAGCCCCAGCATTTT. It codes for CASTQGKNQPQHF.